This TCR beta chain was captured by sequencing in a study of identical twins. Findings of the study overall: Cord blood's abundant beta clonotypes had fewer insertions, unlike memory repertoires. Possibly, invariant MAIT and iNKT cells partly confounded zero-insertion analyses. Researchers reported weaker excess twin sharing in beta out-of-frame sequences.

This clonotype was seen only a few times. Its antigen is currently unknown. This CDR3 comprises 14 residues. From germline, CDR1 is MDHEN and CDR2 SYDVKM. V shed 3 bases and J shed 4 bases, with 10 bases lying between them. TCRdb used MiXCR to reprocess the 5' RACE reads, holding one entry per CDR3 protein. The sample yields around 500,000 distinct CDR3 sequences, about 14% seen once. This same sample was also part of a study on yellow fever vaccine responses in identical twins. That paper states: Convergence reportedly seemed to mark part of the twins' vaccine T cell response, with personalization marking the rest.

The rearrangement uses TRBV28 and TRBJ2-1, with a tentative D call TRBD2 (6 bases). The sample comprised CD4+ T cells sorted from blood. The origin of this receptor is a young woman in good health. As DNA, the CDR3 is TGTGCCAGCAGTTTTGGCGGGAAGTACAATGAGCAGTTCTTC. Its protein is CASSFGGKYNEQFF.